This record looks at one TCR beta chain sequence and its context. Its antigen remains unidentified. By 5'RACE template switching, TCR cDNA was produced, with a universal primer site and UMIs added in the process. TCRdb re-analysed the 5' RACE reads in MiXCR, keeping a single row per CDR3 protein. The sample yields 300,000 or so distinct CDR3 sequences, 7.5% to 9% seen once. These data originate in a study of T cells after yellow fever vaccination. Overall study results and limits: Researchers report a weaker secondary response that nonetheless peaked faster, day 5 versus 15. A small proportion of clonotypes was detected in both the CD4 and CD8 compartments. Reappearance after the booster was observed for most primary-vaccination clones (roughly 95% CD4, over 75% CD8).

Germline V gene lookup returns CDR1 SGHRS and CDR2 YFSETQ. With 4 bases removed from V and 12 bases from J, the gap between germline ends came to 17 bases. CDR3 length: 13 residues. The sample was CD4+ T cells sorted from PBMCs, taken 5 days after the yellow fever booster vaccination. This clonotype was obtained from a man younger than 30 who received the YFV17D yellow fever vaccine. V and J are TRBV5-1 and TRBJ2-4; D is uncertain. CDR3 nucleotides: TGCGCCAGCAGCCCTCAAGTTGGGAAGACTCAGTACTTC. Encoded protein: CASSPQVGKTQYF. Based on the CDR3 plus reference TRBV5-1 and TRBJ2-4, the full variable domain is KAGVTQTPRYLIKTRGQQVTLSCSPISGHRSVSWYQQTPGQGLQFLFEYFSETQRNKGNFPGRFSGRQFSNSRSEMNVSTLELGDSALYLCASSPQVGKTQYFGAGTRLSVL.